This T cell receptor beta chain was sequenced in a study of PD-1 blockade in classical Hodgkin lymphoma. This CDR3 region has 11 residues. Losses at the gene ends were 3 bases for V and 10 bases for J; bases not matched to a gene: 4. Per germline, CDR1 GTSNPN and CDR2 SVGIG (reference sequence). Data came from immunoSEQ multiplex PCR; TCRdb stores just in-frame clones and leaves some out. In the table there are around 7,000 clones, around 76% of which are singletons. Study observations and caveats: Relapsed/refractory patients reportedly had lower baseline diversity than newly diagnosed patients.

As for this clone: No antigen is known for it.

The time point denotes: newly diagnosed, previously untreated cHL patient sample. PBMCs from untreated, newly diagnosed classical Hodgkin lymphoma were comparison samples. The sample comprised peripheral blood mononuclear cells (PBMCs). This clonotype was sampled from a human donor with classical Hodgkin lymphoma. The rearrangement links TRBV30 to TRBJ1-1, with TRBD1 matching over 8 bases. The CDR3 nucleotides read TGTGCCTGGAGCGCAGGGACAGGAGCTTTCTTT. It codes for CAWSAGTGAFF.